Included here is one T cell receptor (beta chain) sequence, with context. Its antigen is not known. Vbeta (60) and Jbeta (13) primers were used in the PCR. Libraries were prepared by immunoSEQ multiplex PCR; TCRdb keeps only in-frame clonotypes and omits some of them. The table has under 200,000 clones, roughly 79% seen once. The sample belongs to a study of cytomegalovirus exposure and HLA in healthy donors. Findings and caveats of the study: In an earlier analysis, most TCR beta V segments were productive about 87% or about 30% of the time.

The length of the CDR3 is 16 residues. Germline V gives CDR1 MNHNY, CDR2 SVGAGI (reference sequence). V lost 6 bases and J lost 12, with 27 bases in between. This clonotype was obtained from a woman aged 35 to 49 in good health and CMV-seropositive. The J gene is TRBJ2-4, the V gene TRBV6-6; D possibly corresponds to TRBD2 (7 bases). Sequencing used PBMCs. The CDR3 sequence: CASRTPREEGVSSQYF. The DNA for the CDR3 is TGTGCCAGCAGGACCCCCCGGGAGGAGGGGGTTAGCAGTCAGTACTTC.